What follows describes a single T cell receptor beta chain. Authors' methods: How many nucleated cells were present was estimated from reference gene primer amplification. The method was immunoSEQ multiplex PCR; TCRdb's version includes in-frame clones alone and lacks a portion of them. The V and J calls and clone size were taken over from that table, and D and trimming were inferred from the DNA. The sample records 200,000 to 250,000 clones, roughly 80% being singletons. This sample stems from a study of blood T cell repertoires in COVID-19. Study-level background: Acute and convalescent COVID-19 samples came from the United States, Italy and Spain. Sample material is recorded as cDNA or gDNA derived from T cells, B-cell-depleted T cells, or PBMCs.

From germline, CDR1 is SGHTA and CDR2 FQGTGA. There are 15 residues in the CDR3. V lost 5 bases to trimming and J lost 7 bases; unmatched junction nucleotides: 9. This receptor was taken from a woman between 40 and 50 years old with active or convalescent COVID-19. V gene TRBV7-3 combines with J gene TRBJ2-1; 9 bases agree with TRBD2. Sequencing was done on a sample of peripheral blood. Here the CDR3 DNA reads TGTGCCAGCAGCCCTTTGGCGGGGGGGCCAAATGAGCAGTTCTTC. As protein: CASSPLAGGPNEQFF.